This TCR beta chain was observed in a study of shared clonotypes between healthy human individuals (dated by TCRdb to about 2020). For the study in its entirety: Three men and two women, aged 18 to 49 years, made up the cohort. Each donor's leukapheresis produced roughly between roughly 0.85 and 9.5 billion PBMCs. The study deeply sequenced blood TCR repertoires of about 5 healthy adults to estimate repertoire size and the extent of clonotype sharing between individuals. Different laboratories and diverse techniques were used to prepare libraries and sequence TCR repertoires, to increase sequencing depth and limit assay-specific biases. For each donor, CD4 naive and CD4 memory were each given three plates, CD8 naive was given two plates, and CD8 memory was given one plate.

The research as a whole found: Higher generation probabilities were observed for clonotypes shared by all four sorted-subset donors than for non-shared clonotypes. Sampling was limited to blood, and TCR repertoires in tissue likely differ from TCR repertoires in blood. When a few donors were compared, the shared fraction of clonotypes was about 5% for naive CD4, around 3.5% for naive CD8, 2% to 2.5% for memory CD4, and 0.35% to 0.5% for memory CD8. Because the study included a small number of donors, the genetic and exposure-history diversity represented was limited. Even with the large sequencing depth, rarefaction of the sorted-subset datasets indicated that sequencing was incomplete. Naive subsets generally had larger estimated clonotype richness than memory subsets did. Pairwise subsampling indicated that sequencing depth was expected to affect the degree of clonotype sharing among donors.

CD8 naive samples were obtained by positive selection for CCR7 among CD45RO-negative cells, yielding a CD45RA+CCR7+ population from which TemRA cells were excluded. The donors were healthy, HIV-negative adults who had no recently reported acute infections or vaccinations. Only Caucasian adults living in Nashville, Tennessee, USA were represented among the donors. Blood was obtained by leukapheresis, after which PBMCs were separated by Ficoll-Histopaque density gradient centrifugation and cryopreserved in liquid nitrogen vapor phase. Analytical flow cytometry was used to check the purity and quantity of each magnetically sorted T cell population. Each sorted fraction had its genomic DNA isolated and then quantified by UV absorbance on a Nanodrop 2000c. Using the deep immunoSEQ assay, multiplex PCR amplified TCR CDR3 regions from genomic DNA. Extracted genomic DNA from each cell subset was distributed evenly across all wells of several immunoSEQ 96-well plates, and each plate was treated as a replicate. For sorted subsets, each replicate PCR was loaded with 200 ng genomic DNA, equivalent to approximately 33,000 T cell genomes. The purified libraries were quantified using a Qubit 3.0 fluorometer, sized with a Bioanalyzer 2100, and then quantified again using the KAPA Library Quantification kit. Every immunoSEQ 96-well plate was sequenced on a separate single-read 150-cycle Illumina NextSeq 550 flow cell. Under the source paper's analysis protocol: Because the immunoSEQ output held only junctional sequences and lacked quality scores, the filtering could not match the filtering applied to full-length reads. To assign V/J genes and CDR3, sequences were annotated using PyIR, a Python wrapper for IgBLAST v1.9, with IMGT germline references. Reads with weak V/J assignments (E-value above 1e-6), missing CDR3, stop codons, out-of-frame junctions, or ambiguous translated residues were removed. A V3J clonotype was defined by an identical inferred V gene, J gene, and CDR3 amino acid sequence. Percentage overlap between repertoires was calculated by dividing the number of shared unique clonotypes by the size of the smaller repertoire. Richness of each repertoire was evaluated using RTK rarefaction, the Chao1 estimator, and Recon v2.1 estimates of unobserved clonotypes. OLGA was used to compute generation probabilities for all TCRbeta clonotypes that the gDNA method yielded from a handful of donors. What TCRdb holds here is the immuneACCESS table cut down to in-frame rearrangements. Part of the clones is not present; checked against another copy, under half of the missing clones reflect an unresolved V gene, and the others are unexplained. That table supplies the V and J calls and clone size; D and trimming were determined from the DNA. This sample lists under 2,000,000 clones; about 95% were detected once. Around 1.2% of the sample is taken by the ten largest.

As to this clone: Its antigen is currently not known. Qualities for individual bases were not recorded, and no much larger clone is one base off.

There are 16 amino acids in the CDR3, from cysteine to phenylalanine inclusive. The sequence is cut down to CDR3 DNA, 48 bases in frame from base 1. Between the V and J ends, shortened by 1 base and 2 bases respectively, the junction contains 15 bases. The germline V gene specifies SGHVS as CDR1 and FNYEAQ as CDR2. The receptor chain draws on TRBV7-6 and TRBJ2-7, with no D gene named confidently. The receptor was derived from a young man in good health. Sequencing input: naive CD8+ T cells sorted from blood. What this sample's cell subset or site label stands for: CD45RA+CCR7+. The nucleotide sequence reads TGTGCCAGCAGCTTAGAACCAGCCTCGGACGCCTACGAGCAGTACTTC. It encodes CASSLEPASDAYEQYF.